These T cell receptor beta chains were read from a single sample in a study of cytomegalovirus exposure and HLA in healthy donors. Clones were sequenced by immunoSEQ multiplex PCR, and TCRdb holds only the in-frame ones, with some missing. Among 75,000 to 90,000 clones listed, 55% to 65% were seen once. The sample consisted of PBMCs. These receptors were collected from a woman aged 35 to 49 in good health and CMV-seropositive. Each CDR3 is given with its conserved first and last residue. The D gene is left open where the match is weak. Only some rows state a clone size, as once, few, many or a class for expanded clones.

size	V	J	D	DNA	CDR3
few	TRBV2	TRBJ2-2	-	TGTGCCAGCAATCTGGCCGCCGGGGAGCTGTTTTTT	CASNLAAGELFF
-	TRBV7-9	TRBJ2-6	-	TGTGCCAGCAGCTTAAGGGGGGGGGCCAACGTCCTGACTTTC	CASSLRGGANVLTF
-	TRBV29-1	TRBJ1-4	-	TGCAGCGCTCTGTTGGAGGTTGCTAATGAAAAACTGTTTTTT	CSALLEVANEKLFF
-	TRBV7-2	TRBJ1-5	-	TGTGCCAGCAGCCCTAAGACAGGTTCGTTACAGCCCCAGCATTTT	CASSPKTGSLQPQHF
-	TRBV27	TRBJ1-2	TRBD1	TGTGCCAGCAGTTCTCGGGACAGGGCAGACTATGGCTACACCTTC	CASSSRDRADYGYTF
-	TRBV5-1	TRBJ2-7	-	TGCGCCAGCAGCCCCCGGGACTCCCAATCCTACGAGCAGTACTTC	CASSPRDSQSYEQYF
-	TRBV25-1	TRBJ1-1	-	TGTGCCAGCAGCCGTGACAGCTGGAATACTGAAGCTTTCTTT	CASSRDSWNTEAFF
few	TRBV7-2	TRBJ2-7	-	TGTGCCAGCAGCTTATGGGACTCCTCCTACGAGCAGTACTTC	CASSLWDSSYEQYF
-	TRBV30	TRBJ2-1	-	TGTGCCTGGAGCGGCTCGGAGAATGAGCAGTTCTTC	CAWSGSENEQFF
-	TRBV29-1	TRBJ2-2	-	TGCAGCGTGGGGTCCCGGACAGACAACACCGGGGAGCTGTTTTTT	CSVGSRTDNTGELFF